This T cell receptor (beta chain) was sequenced during a study of blood T cell repertoires in COVID-19. This CDR3 comprises 13 residues. V was clipped by 6 bases and J by 4 bases; unmatched bases: 5. The germline V gene encodes CDR1 LNHDA and CDR2 SQIVND (reference sequence). Profiling relied on immunoSEQ multiplex PCR, and the TCRdb table lists in-frame clones only, not all of them. The sample contains under 350,000 clones, 65% to 90% of which appear only once. The chain couples TRBV19 to TRBJ1-2, with 7 bases aligning to TRBD1. The TCR comes from a middle-aged woman with acute COVID-19. Sequencing was done on a sample of PBMCs or T cells enriched from blood (not recorded which). The CDR3 here is CASRDRTSYGYTF. DNA for the CDR3: TGTGCCAGTAGGGACAGGACGAGCTATGGCTACACCTTC.